This entry describes one T cell receptor beta chain. Antigen: not known. The junction and the germline gene differ at one end; a read error may be behind it. These data come from a study of tumor-infiltrating lymphocytes in primary liver carcinoma. Priming with a constant-region primer yielded TCR beta cDNA from about 450 ng total RNA. Nested multiplex PCR, run for three rounds with slightly modified ARM-PCR, yielded TCR beta libraries. Via MiXCR, TCRdb re-called the multiplex PCR reads, giving one row per CDR3 protein. This table holds about 200,000 distinct CDR3 sequences, less than 70% found once. Study outcomes and limitations: In the absence of sorting, bulk samples left CD4+ and CD8+ repertoires uncompared. Blood trailed tumors significantly in top-250-clone fraction (p = 0.039).

In addition to blood RNA drawn from unsorted whole blood, germline DNA was extracted. No treatment had been given to the patients, who were chronically infected with HBV. Collection of 3 to 4 milliliters of peripheral blood took place before surgery. The sample consisted of peripheral blood. The clonotype was recovered from a woman aged 60-75 years with primary liver carcinoma and hepatitis B virus infection.

The CDR3 DNA follows: TGTGCCAGCAGCTTGGAACTCCGGGATCACGGTTTCATTGAGCAGTTCTTC. Encoded protein: CASSLELRDHGFIEQFF. The gene calls are TRBV5-1 and TRBJ2-1; D is possibly TRBD2 (5 bases). This CDR3 has 17 amino acids. Germline CDR1 SGHRS, CDR2 YFSETQ.